These 16 T cell receptor beta chains came from one sample sequenced in a study of T-cell reconstitution after alpha-beta-depleted transplantation in children. Unique molecular identifiers featured in how the TCRbeta library was prepared. TCRdb processed the PCR reads anew with MiXCR; each CDR3 protein has one entry. The sample records some 200,000 distinct CDR3 sequences, 9.7% being singletons. The specimen was PBMCs from the stem cell graft donor, collected from the stem cell graft. The receptors originated from a human donor who donated a stem cell graft to a child with SCID.

This clonotype was seen ten or more times. The chain couples TRBV12-3 or TRBV12-4 to TRBJ1-1; D ambiguous. V dropped 4 bases and J dropped 5 bases, with 14 bases sitting between them. This CDR3 is built from 14 residues. CDR3 sequence (DNA): TGTGCCAGCAGTTGGAGTCCCTATGGGACTGAAGCTTTCTTT. Translation gives CASSWSPYGTEAFF.

This clonotype has more than one count but fewer than ten. It may be a read error: a sequence one base away is much more abundant. The DNA for the CDR3 is TGTGCCAGCAGCCCCACCGGGACGGTATATGGCGACACCTTC. Amino acids: CASSPTGTVYGDTF. The chain is built from TRBV3-1 and TRBJ1-2; D perhaps matches TRBD1 (5 bases). The CDR3 extends over 14 amino acids. From germline, CDR1 is LGHDT and CDR2 YNNKEL (reference sequence).

This clonotype was seen at least ten times. Here the CDR3 DNA reads TGTGCCAGCAGTACTCCAGGGAATCAGCCCCAGCATTTT. It yields the protein CASSTPGNQPQHF. The chain is built from TRBV12-3 or TRBV12-4 and TRBJ1-5; TRBD1 might be the D (5 bases). Trimming pared 5 bases from V and 4 bases from J, leaving 9 bases between. There are 13 residues in the CDR3.

This clonotype came up a few times. The rearrangement uses TRBV5-5 and TRBJ1-2, with 12 nucleotides matching TRBD1. With 6 bases clipped from V and 8 bases from J, the junction kept 14 bases outside the gene matches. This CDR3 spans 16 amino acids. Per germline, CDR1 SGHKS and CDR2 YYEKEE (reference sequence). CDR3 nucleotide sequence: TGTGCCAGCACCTGGCAAGGGACAGGGGGCTTCCGGGGCTACACCTTC. It encodes CASTWQGTGGFRGYTF.

This clonotype turned up a few times. J is TRBJ1-2 and V is TRBV12-3 or TRBV12-4; D is ambiguous. V lost 7 bases, J lost 4 bases, and 13 bases lay in between. This CDR3 has 13 amino acids. CDR3 protein: CASTLADSYGYTF. For the CDR3, the DNA is TGTGCCAGCACCCTCGCAGATTCCTATGGCTACACCTTC.

Ten or more counts support this clonotype. The V and J genes are TRBV24-1 and TRBJ2-2, with TRBD1 identical over 10 bases. The CDR3 is 17 residues long. The V gene end was trimmed by 1 base and the J gene end by 1 base; junction bases not matched to a gene: 2. CDR1 is KGHDR, CDR2 SFDVKD, per germline. DNA of the CDR3: TGTGCCACCAGTGATTTACGGGACAGGGGGAACACCGGGGAGCTGTTTTTT. It yields the protein CATSDLRDRGNTGELFF.

This clonotype was detected many times. This chain connects TRBV18 to TRBJ1-1, with a weak D call TRBD1 (6 bases). The CDR3 is made up of 16 amino acids. V was trimmed by 3 bases and J by 0 bases, leaving 14 bases between them. Germline CDR1 reads KGHSH; CDR2 reads LQKENI. The CDR3 bases are TGTGCCAGCTCACCTTACAGGGCGGCAATGAACACTGAAGCTTTCTTT. Translation: CASSPYRAAMNTEAFF.

This clonotype was seen many times. The chain carries TRBV7-8 and TRBJ2-7; TRBD2 matches 7 bases. CDR1 and CDR2 from the germline V gene are SGHVS and FQNEAQ. The CDR3 totals 16 residues. The junction had 5 bases not matched to a gene; V was cut back by 0 bases and J by 0 bases. DNA of the CDR3: TGTGCCAGCAGCTTAGCGCTGGCTAGCGGCTCCTACGAGCAGTACTTC. This encodes CASSLALASGSYEQYF.

The table lists this clonotype with many counts. The V call is TRBV10-3, the J call TRBJ2-7; possibly TRBD1 for D (6 bases). The V end lost 4 bases, the J end lost 6 bases, and 10 bases lay between the germline ends. CDR1 is ENHRY and CDR2 is SYGVKD in the germline V gene. This CDR3 is built from 12 residues. CDR3 coding DNA: TGTGCCATCAGTGCGGACAGCTTCGAGCAGTACTTC. Translating it yields CAISADSFEQYF.

This clonotype came up many times. The chain recombines TRBV7-2 with TRBJ2-3; 7 bases are a match to TRBD2. Germline CDR1 and CDR2: SGHTA and FQGNSA. The J segment lost 4 bases and the V segment lost 0 bases, leaving 7 bases of the junction unmatched. The CDR3 has 16 residues. The CDR3 DNA follows: TGTGCCAGCAGCTTAGCCGGACTGGGAGGGTCAGATACGCAGTATTTT. It is translated as CASSLAGLGGSDTQYF.

This clonotype came up many times. The chain has TRBV5-1 and TRBJ2-7; 8 bases match TRBD2. CDR1 is SGHRS, CDR2 YFSETQ, per germline. With V trimmed by 0 bases and J by 0 bases, 5 bases remained unmatched. This CDR3 has 16 residues. DNA for the CDR3: TGCGCCAGCAGCTTGGCGGATCTAGCGGGCTCCTACGAGCAGTACTTC. Translated, it gives CASSLADLAGSYEQYF.

This clonotype was recorded many times. This sequence joins TRBV12-3 or TRBV12-4 and TRBJ1-1, with TRBD1 identical over 8 bases. Losses at the gene ends were 3 bases for V and 0 bases for J; bases not matched to a gene: 9. CDR3 size: 17 residues. In DNA, the CDR3 is TGTGCCAGCAGTTTGGCAGGGGGCTTGGGAGTGAACACTGAAGCTTTCTTT. This translates into CASSLAGGLGVNTEAFF.

This clonotype was detected many times. The CDR3 nucleotides are TGCGCCAGCAGCTTGGTAGGGACAGGGGTGAACATTCAGTACTTC. Translation: CASSLVGTGVNIQYF. J is TRBJ2-4 and V is TRBV5-1, with TRBD1 identical over 10 bases. Unmatched junction bases numbered 4, after V lost 0 bases and J lost 7 bases. CDR1 and CDR2 from the germline V gene are SGHRS and YFSETQ. The CDR3 is 15 residues long.

The chain couples TRBV7-2 to TRBJ2-3; tentative D call: TRBD1 (6 bases). Germline-derived CDR1 and CDR2 are SGHTA and FQGNSA. The CDR3 extends over 13 amino acids. Trimming removed 1 base from V and 9 bases from J, with 11 bases in between. The CDR3 is CASSLGQVETQYF. The CDR3 DNA sequence: TGTGCCAGCAGCTTAGGACAGGTGGAAACGCAGTATTTT.

This clonotype was counted only a few times. The chain joins TRBV20-1 to TRBJ2-1; D perhaps matches TRBD2 (6 bases). Germline assignment: CDR1 DFQATT and CDR2 SNEGSKA (reference sequence). There are 17 residues in the CDR3. V was cut by 6 bases and J by 2 bases, with 23 bases left in between. The CDR3 here is CSAPWVGAGIAYNEQFF. DNA of the CDR3: TGCAGTGCCCCCTGGGTGGGTGCGGGGATCGCCTACAATGAGCAGTTCTTC.

This clonotype was recorded at least ten times. The chain carries TRBV5-1 and TRBJ1-3; 9 bases agree with TRBD1. This CDR3 contains 14 residues. Trimming removed 4 bases from V and 6 bases from J; junction bases left unmatched: 5. From germline, CDR1 is SGHRS and CDR2 YFSETQ. The CDR3 sequence is CASSPRTGENTIYF. The CDR3, as DNA: TGCGCCAGCAGCCCCAGGACAGGGGAAAACACCATATATTTT. The full variable domain, in which reference TRBV5-1 and TRBJ1-3 provide the parts outside the CDR3, is KAGVTQTPRYLIKTRGQQVTLSCSPISGHRSVSWYQQTPGQGLQFLFEYFSETQRNKGNFPGRFSGRQFSNSRSEMNVSTLELGDSALYLCASSPRTGENTIYFGEGSWLTVV.